This T cell receptor (beta chain) was identified during a study of cytomegalovirus exposure and HLA in healthy donors (dated by TCRdb to 2016 to 2017). For the study in its entirety: According to an earlier analysis of several hundred of the donors, some 180 million T cells yielded roughly 110 million unique TCR beta sequences and roughly 280 Gb of sequence data. An early release that covered more than 550 HLA-typed donors contained approximately 300 gigabases of sequencing data and about 93 million unique TCR sequences. Of the approximately 400 genotyped donors, about 84% fell in the genetic ancestry cluster associated with self-reported Caucasian donors. The study aimed to test whether cataloging public T cell receptors could reveal signatures of past pathogen exposure. The study used immunosequencing to profile the T cell repertoires of approximately 640 subjects and linked those repertoires to cytomegalovirus serostatus. A separate validation cohort of over 95 different subjects was used in addition to the approximately 700-subject first cohort. To predict cytomegalovirus infection status, the study brought together high-throughput TCR immunosequencing, statistical association of individual TCRs with disease status, and machine learning. To study patterns of TCR occurrence, a later analysis re-analyzed previously published TCR beta repertoires from several hundred donors and added high-resolution HLA genotyping. Rather than using new phenotypic data, the later analysis identified candidate immune exposures from TCR beta sequences and from how often those sequences occurred across donors. In an earlier analysis of 500 to 650 of the donors, high-throughput TCR beta sequencing was used to judge whether each TCR beta V gene segment behaved as functional or pseudogenic. Donor age, sex, ethnicity and CMV serostatus were compiled together with the repertoire data. In a later genetic analysis, genome-wide SNP genotypes for about 55% of the roughly 700 donors were used, and that subset was treated as a discovery cohort. All discovery cohort repertoires had been generated on a single sequencing platform. Class I and class II HLA loci were covered by the typing at four-digit resolution. The number of typed donors differed by locus: about 620-640 for A, B, C, DRB1 and DQB1; approximately 520 for DQA1; 606 for DPA1; and around 490 for DPB1. Several DR-DQ haplotypes were handled as single units for association and clustering, since linkage in the cohort was strong. Among roughly 370 genotyped donors of the cohort, an average of approximately 250,000 unique TCR beta nucleotide sequences were sequenced per donor, roughly 20% of them non-productive. The paper as a whole reports these results and caveats: In an earlier analysis of some 500 of the donors, most TCR beta V segments were observed in productive rearrangements about 87% or about 30% of the time, broadly matching IMGT annotations. In a later analysis, some 17,000 TCR beta sequences were associated with specific HLA alleles at a false discovery rate of 0.05. Assigning TCR associations to individual alleles was difficult when HLA alleles, especially DR and DQ, strongly co-occurred. The study listed approximately 160 TCR beta chains as associated with cytomegalovirus. The sequencing pipeline was judged likely to have produced a cluster of highly shared sequence variants as a technical artifact. Some IMGT-functional V segments, including TRBV6-2 and TRBV6-3, could not be distinguished by the 87-base-pair reads and were therefore excluded. This cohort had only TCR beta chains sequenced, and the lack of alpha or paired-chain data limited which features could be detected. Roughly 15 rarely observed V segments, including chromosome 9 orphons, were excluded from the earlier analysis of several hundred of the donors because counts were too low. HLA typing was unavailable for some donors at each locus, so association tests used only the typed subset. A later analysis reported that several top co-occurrence clusters appeared linked to parvovirus B19, influenza, CMV and Epstein-Barr virus. Correlated functional status among segregating V segments might be attributable to linkage disequilibrium, but an unknown experimental factor could not be ruled out. In a later analysis, HLA-associated TCR beta chains were found to be more clonally expanded and to have lower generation probabilities than equally common non-associated chains. The authors suggested that the approach could potentially be generalized to other disease states and immunological phenotypes. Immune exposure information for the cohort was limited to CMV serostatus. A further reported finding was that TCR beta sequences accurately predicted the HLA-A and HLA-B alleles for most subjects in the first cohort. A later genetic analysis associated a missense DCLRE1C variant with V-gene and J-gene trimming of TCR beta chains, and an independent cohort replicated the association. In both the original and validation cohorts, the classifier was reported to diagnose cytomegalovirus status with high specificity and sensitivity. Most TCR sequences were seen in very few donors, while some public TCRs were found in many individuals. A few of the identified cytomegalovirus-associated TCR beta chains were confirmed in vitro to be specific for cytomegalovirus antigens. Compared with the 666-donor mean, donors in an Asian-associated ancestry cluster had fewer N-insertions in productive TCRs, according to a later genetic analysis. In a later analysis, TCR association rates were found to vary across HLA loci, with the most associated TCRs seen for DRB1 alleles and the fewest for HLA-C alleles. The presence/absence analyses assumed that sequencing depth was roughly uniform across donors, and that assumption may not be true. In a later analysis, most CMV-associated TCR beta chains were found to appear HLA-restricted, with HLA associations seemingly driven largely by CMV exposure.

Details on this clone: Its cognate antigen has yet to be identified. No base quality values were provided; no much bigger clone lies one nucleotide off.

Libraries were prepared through the immunoSEQ multiplex PCR assay. The multiplex PCR relied on a mix of 60 forward primers for TCR Vbeta segments and 13 reverse primers for TCR Jbeta segments. The CDR3 region of rearranged TCR beta genes was amplified from genomic DNA by a multiplex PCR assay. On the Illumina HiSeq System, the amplified TCR beta libraries were sequenced as 87-base-pair reads. Processing in the source paper ran as follows. A later analysis counted 75 million to 100 million unique TCR beta chains across the 500 to 850 repertoires, and about 10 million of these chains were shared by at least two donors. Raw reads were error-corrected and collapsed into unique sequences with a nearest-neighbor algorithm that merged closely related sequences to remove PCR and sequencing errors. Alignment of CDR3 sequences to IMGT reference sequences was used to assign V, D and J gene segments. Each retained sequence needed at least a six-nucleotide match to both a V gene segment and a J gene segment. A rearrangement counted as productive if the CDR3 had no stop codons and remained in frame with V and J, and every other rearrangement counted as non-productive. CDR3 was defined by IMGT convention, running from the second conserved V-encoded cysteine to the conserved J-encoded phenylalanine. In an earlier analysis of around 640 of the donors, sequences lacking an unambiguous match to a single V gene segment were excluded. In an earlier analysis of 587 of the donors, a V segment was called functional when productive rearrangements were above 56.7%, and segregating when the standard deviation between donors exceeded 5%. A statistical classification framework was built to diagnose cytomegalovirus status from the catalog of TCR beta chain sequences. In a later analysis, V and J genes were assigned by comparing TCR nucleotide sequences against IMGT/GENE-DB human TR gene sequences. A later analysis assigned CDR3 sequences and most-parsimonious VDJ recombination scenarios with the TCRdist pipeline. In a later analysis, every TCR beta chain was defined by the combination of its CDR3 amino acid sequence and its V-gene family, and reads without a unique V-gene family were dropped. To address suspected cross-contamination and a sequencing artifact, a later analysis removed around 600 highly shared, low-generation-probability nucleotide sequences. In a later analysis, a clonal expansion index for each public chain was calculated from normalized within-repertoire ranks of inferred template counts. A later analysis computed generation probabilities with a VDJ recombination model fitted to out-of-frame rearrangements, and checked the results against IGoR. A later analysis scored TCR-TCR, TCR-HLA and TCR-CMV co-occurrence with hypergeometric tests, applying a repertoire-size bias correction to TCR pairs. In a later analysis, false discovery rates were estimated by permuting HLA or CMV assignments 20 times. In a later analysis, co-occurring TCRs were grouped with DBSCAN, and TCRdist sequence similarity was added when clustering was performed within HLA-allele-positive subsets. Repertoires with fewer than 30,000 or more than 120,000 public chains were left out of co-occurrence clustering, as were about five repertoires with anomalous nucleotide sharing. TCRdb retrieved this table from immuneACCESS and kept in-frame rearrangements only. Not all clones are present; in checked studies, unresolved V genes account for under half, and no reason is known for the remainder. That table furnishes V, J and clone size, whereas the DNA furnished D and trimming. This sample lists almost 200,000 clones; 65% to 90% were detected once. Of the sample, approximately 2.2% is held by the ten largest clones.

In total, about 650 healthy bone marrow donors made up the cohort. At the time of sampling, every cohort member was nominally healthy, though immune exposures that went unrecorded were likely present. The donor tested CMV seronegative and was one of the 352 seronegative cohort members. Every donor gave a peripheral blood sample, and the peripheral blood mononuclear cells from that sample were used for TCR beta sequencing. The Qiagen DNeasy Blood Extraction Kit was used to extract genomic DNA from the blood cell samples. From its cysteine to its phenylalanine, the CDR3 spans 16 amino acids. Only the CDR3 DNA is retained, 48 bases long and in frame from the first base. CDR1 MDHEN and CDR2 SYDVKM were looked up in the germline V gene. V is clipped by 2 bases and J by 0 bases, and the sequence between their germline boundaries is 11 bases long.

Sequenced: PBMCs. The chain joins TRBV28 to TRBJ1-3; tentative D gene TRBD1, with 6 bases matching. The receptor's source is a woman between 50 and 59 years old in good health and CMV-seronegative. The CDR3 reads CASSLRGRGSGNTIYF. The sequence in DNA is TGTGCCAGCAGTTTAAGAGGCAGGGGCTCTGGAAACACCATATATTTT.